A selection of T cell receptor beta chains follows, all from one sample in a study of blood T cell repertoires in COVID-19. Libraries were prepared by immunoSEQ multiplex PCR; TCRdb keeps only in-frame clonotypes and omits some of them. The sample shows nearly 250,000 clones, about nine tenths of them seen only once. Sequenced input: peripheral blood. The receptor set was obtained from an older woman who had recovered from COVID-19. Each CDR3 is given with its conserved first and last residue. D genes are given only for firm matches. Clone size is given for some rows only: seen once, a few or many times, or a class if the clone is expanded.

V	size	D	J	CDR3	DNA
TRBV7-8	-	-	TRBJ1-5	CASSPTILYVGGPLDQPQHF	TGTGCCAGCAGCCCAACGATCCTATATGTGGGGGGACCTCTCGATCAGCCCCAGCATTTT
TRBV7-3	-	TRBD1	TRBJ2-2	CASSLQGAGNTGELFF	TGTGCCAGCAGCTTACAGGGGGCAGGGAACACCGGGGAGCTGTTTTTT
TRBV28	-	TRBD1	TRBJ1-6	CASTAGTGVSPLHF	TGTGCCAGCACCGCCGGGACAGGCGTTTCACCCCTCCACTTT
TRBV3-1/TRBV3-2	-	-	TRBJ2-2	CASSQGQGTGELFF	TGTGCCAGCAGCCAAGGGCAGGGCACCGGGGAGCTGTTTTTT
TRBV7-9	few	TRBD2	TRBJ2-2	CASSLVGTTIGELFF	TGTGCCAGCAGCTTAGTGGGGACTACGATCGGGGAGCTGTTTTTT
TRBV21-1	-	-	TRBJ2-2	CASSRGEVTGELFF	TGTGCCAGCAGTCGGGGGGAGGTCACCGGGGAGCTGTTTTTT
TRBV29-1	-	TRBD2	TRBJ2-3	CSVEAGGTDTQYF	TGCAGCGTTGAGGCGGGGGGCACAGATACGCAGTATTTT
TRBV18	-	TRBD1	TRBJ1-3	CASSGTGTGNTIYF	TGTGCCAGCTCCGGGACAGGGACTGGAAACACCATATATTTT
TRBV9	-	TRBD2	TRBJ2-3	CASSATGGFTDTQYF	TGTGCCAGCAGCGCAACGGGGGGTTTCACAGATACGCAGTATTTT
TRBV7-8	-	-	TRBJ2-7	CASSLRGGVYEQYF	TGTGCCAGCAGCCTAAGGGGGGGGGTTTACGAGCAGTACTTC
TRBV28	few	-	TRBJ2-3	CASSSPGLPPGAQYF	TGTGCCAGCAGTTCCCCGGGCCTCCCGCCGGGGGCGCAGTATTTT
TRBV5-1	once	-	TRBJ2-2	CASSLTGNTGELFF	TGCGCCAGCAGCTTGACGGGGAACACCGGGGAGCTGTTTTTT
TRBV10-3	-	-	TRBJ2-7	CAISEDSLPYEQYF	TGTGCCATCAGTGAGGACAGTCTTCCCTACGAGCAGTACTTC
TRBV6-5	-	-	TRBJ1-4	CASRAGLYNEKLFF	TGTGCCAGCAGGGCTGGGCTATATAATGAAAAACTGTTTTTT
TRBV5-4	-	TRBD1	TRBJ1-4	CASSWDRATNEKLFF	TGTGCCAGCAGCTGGGACAGGGCTACTAATGAAAAACTGTTTTTT
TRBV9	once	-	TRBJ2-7	CASSPDQGFRPHEQYF	TGTGCCAGCAGCCCTGATCAGGGATTTCGGCCCCACGAGCAGTACTTC
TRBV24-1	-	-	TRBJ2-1	CATSDRGGYDYNEQFF	TGTGCCACCAGTGATCGTGGCGGGTATGACTACAATGAGCAGTTCTTC
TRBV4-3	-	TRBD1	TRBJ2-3	CASSHGTGAYASTDTQYF	TGCGCCAGCAGCCACGGGACAGGGGCCTACGCTTCCACAGATACGCAGTATTTT
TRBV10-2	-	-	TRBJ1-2	CASRTSGYYYGYTF	TGCGCCAGCAGAACCTCAGGGTATTACTATGGCTACACCTTC
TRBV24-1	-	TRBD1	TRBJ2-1	CATSDFDRVSNEQFF	TGTGCCACCAGTGATTTTGACAGGGTTAGCAATGAGCAGTTCTTC
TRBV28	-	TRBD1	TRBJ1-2	CASILAGGSGYTF	TGTGCCAGCATCCTGGCAGGGGGCTCTGGCTACACCTTC
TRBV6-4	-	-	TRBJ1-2	CASSGINGGYTF	TGTGCCAGCAGTGGCATAAACGGGGGCTACACCTTC
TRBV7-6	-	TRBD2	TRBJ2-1	CASSSAGTSGGAYNEQFF	TGTGCCAGCAGCTCGGCCGGGACTAGCGGGGGGGCCTACAATGAGCAGTTCTTC
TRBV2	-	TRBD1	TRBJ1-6	CASENSGTGRSPLHF	TGTGCCAGCGAGAATTCCGGGACAGGGCGGTCACCCCTCCACTTT
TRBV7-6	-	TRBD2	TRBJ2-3	CASSLAGGGPDTQYF	TGTGCCAGCAGCTTAGCTGGCGGGGGGCCAGATACGCAGTATTTT